This TCR beta chain was captured in a study of human T cells and chemical hapten exposure. MiXCR was run by TCRdb on the RACE reads, yielding one entry per CDR3 protein. Altogether approximately 52,000 distinct CDR3 sequences are present, about a tenth being singletons, with the ten largest covering 11% to 15%. Time point described: pre-sensitization, week 0. Treatment defined: therapeutic diphenylcyclopropenone sensitization with weekly scalp DPC. In this sample, this clonotype turned up many times. The specimen comprised whole blood, sampled in connection with sensitization to the hapten diphenylcyclopropenone (DPC). The receptor comes from a woman aged 40 to 50 with alopecia areata. Some clones in this sample may be carry-over from other donors' samples.

The CDR3 nucleotides are TGTGCCAGCAGTGTGGGTCCTGAGGGCAATGAGCAGTTCTTC. It yields the protein CASSVGPEGNEQFF. This chain joins TRBV6-4 and TRBJ2-1; D is perhaps TRBD2 (5 bases). The CDR3 is 14 amino acids. Trimming shortened V by 4 bases and J by 6 bases, and 13 bases separated the two germline ends. Per the germline V gene, CDR1 is MRHNA and CDR2 is SNTAGT.